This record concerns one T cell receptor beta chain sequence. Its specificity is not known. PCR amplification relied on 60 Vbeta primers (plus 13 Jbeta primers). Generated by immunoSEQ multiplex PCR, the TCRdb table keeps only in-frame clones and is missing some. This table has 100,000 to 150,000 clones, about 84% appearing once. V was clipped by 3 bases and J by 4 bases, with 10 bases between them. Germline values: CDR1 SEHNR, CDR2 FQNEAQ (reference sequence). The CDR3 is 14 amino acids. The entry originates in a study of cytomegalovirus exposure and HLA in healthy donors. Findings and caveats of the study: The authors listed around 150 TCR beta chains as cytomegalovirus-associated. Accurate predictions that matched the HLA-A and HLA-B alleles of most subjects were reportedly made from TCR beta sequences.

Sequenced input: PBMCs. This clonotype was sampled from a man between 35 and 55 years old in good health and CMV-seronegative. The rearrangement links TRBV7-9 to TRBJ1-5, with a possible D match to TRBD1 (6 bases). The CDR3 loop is CASSFGTNNQPQHF. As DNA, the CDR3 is TGTGCCAGCAGCTTCGGGACAAATAATCAGCCCCAGCATTTT.